This T cell receptor beta chain appears in the sequencing data of a study of cytomegalovirus exposure and HLA in healthy donors. Primers included in the PCR were 60 Vbeta and 13 Jbeta primers. Repertoires were generated with immunoSEQ multiplex PCR, while TCRdb's copy carries only in-frame clones and drops some. Of 140,000 to 150,000 clones in the sample, around 10% were seen once. This clone appeared a few times. Its specificity is not known. This CDR3 spans 17 amino acids. V was cut by 2 bases and J by 4 bases, with 17 bases left in between. Germline V gene data show CDR1 as MNHEY and CDR2 as SMNVEV (reference sequence). Study-level points and caveats: The authors confirmed in vitro that a few CMV-associated chains were specific for CMV antigens. Previous analysis showed most TCR beta V segments were productive about 87% or about 30% of the time.

The TCR comes from a male donor in good health and CMV-seronegative. The rearrangement joins TRBV27 to TRBJ2-2, with D perhaps TRBD1 (5 bases). Sequences were obtained from PBMCs. The CDR3 reads CASSLTTGRGGTGELFF. Here the CDR3 DNA reads TGTGCCAGCAGTTTAACCACCGGAAGGGGTGGCACCGGGGAGCTGTTTTTT.